This passage covers 3 T cell receptor beta chains from one sample sequenced in a study of shared clonotypes between healthy human individuals. Profiling relied on immunoSEQ multiplex PCR, and the TCRdb table lists in-frame clones only, not all of them. The table records about 95,000 clones, about two thirds of them present only once. Material: memory CD8+ T cells sorted from blood. Noted subset: CD45RO+ cells pooled with CCR7-negative TemRA cells. The receptors stem from a man aged 25-45 years in good health.

This clone occurred a few times. The J gene is TRBJ1-1, the V gene TRBV7-9, with D unresolved. V lost 3 bases to trimming and J lost 5 bases, with 10 bases between them. CDR1 SEHNR and CDR2 FQNEAQ come from the germline V gene (reference sequence). This CDR3 spans 13 amino acids. In DNA form, the CDR3 reads TGTGCCAGCAGCTTCGGATTCGTAACTGAAGCTTTCTTT. It yields the protein CASSFGFVTEAFF.

This clone was seen at least ten times. This sequence joins TRBV6-1 and TRBJ2-1; D is uncertain. V gave up 2 bases and J gave up 5 bases, with 10 bases separating them. Germline V gene data show CDR1 as MNHNS and CDR2 as SASEGT. CDR3 length: 14 amino acids. CDR3 DNA: TGTGCCAGCAGTGAATTGAAGGGAAACAATGAGCAGTTCTTC. Translation gives CASSELKGNNEQFF.

This clone has just a few counts. The CDR3 reads CASSFPGVLEQYF. In DNA, the CDR3 is TGTGCCAGCAGCTTCCCCGGGGTACTCGAGCAGTACTTC. This chain joins TRBV5-8 and TRBJ2-7; D is possibly TRBD2 (5 bases). V was shortened by 2 bases and J by 6 bases, with 12 bases between the two germline ends. The germline CDR1 and CDR2 sequences are SGHTS and YDEGEE. The CDR3 totals 13 residues.